Described below is a single TCR beta chain sequence and its context. Its antigen is unknown. The data are from a study of blood T cells in healthy people across ages. Study-wide findings and caveats: It was the long-lived donors that had more naive CD4+ cells and higher diversity than aged donors.

Donation came from healthy Caucasian individuals in Russia who were aged roughly 6 to 95. Each donor gave roughly 10 milliliters of peripheral blood. A J-beta primer mix and a sample-barcoded 5' primer were used in a second PCR of about 7 to 12 cycles. TCRdb re-analysed the 5' RACE reads in MiXCR, keeping a single row per CDR3 protein. This repertoire shows some 1,500,000 distinct CDR3 sequences, 35% to 45% found once; its top ten account for around 4%. The CDR3 has 18 amino acids. After removal of 4 bases from V and 0 bases from J, the junction contained 12 bases not matched to a gene. The chain is built from TRBV12-3 or TRBV12-4 and TRBJ2-1; TRBD1 agrees at 7 bases. The material sequenced was blood. This clonotype was sampled from a woman aged 18 to 35 in good health. Here the CDR3 reads CASSYPPGQWSSYNEQFF. DNA of the CDR3: TGTGCCAGCAGTTACCCCCCGGGACAGTGGAGCTCCTACAATGAGCAGTTCTTC.